Listed here are 31 T cell receptor beta chains from one sample, sequenced in a study of cytomegalovirus exposure and HLA in healthy donors. Profiled with immunoSEQ multiplex PCR; TCRdb holds only in-frame clones, not every one. Counted here are under 250,000 clones, roughly 81% occurring once; the ten biggest clones make up 1% to 1.5%. The sample consisted of PBMCs. Source of these receptors: a woman in her thirties in good health and CMV-seronegative.

The V and J genes are TRBV28 and TRBJ1-3; perhaps TRBD1 as D (5 bases). CDR3 length: 14 amino acids. Trimming removed 3 bases from V and 3 bases from J, with 9 bases in between. Germline lookup yields CDR1 MDHEN and CDR2 SYDVKM. The CDR3 DNA sequence: TGTGCCAGCAGTTTTCAGGGCTTTGGAAACACCATATATTTT. It codes for CASSFQGFGNTIYF.

J is TRBJ2-3 and V is TRBV18; perhaps TRBD1 as D (6 bases). CDR1 is KGHSH and CDR2 is LQKENI in the germline V gene. The CDR3 totals 14 residues. Between the trimmed V and J ends, which lost 5 bases and 4 bases, there was a span of 13 bases. CDR3 nucleotide sequence: TGTGCCAGCTCAGAACAGGGATTCGCAGATACGCAGTATTTT. Translation: CASSEQGFADTQYF.

The chain links TRBV10-2 to TRBJ2-5, with D perhaps matching TRBD1 (5 bases). The CDR3 totals 13 residues. The germline V gene encodes CDR1 WSHSY and CDR2 SAAADI. V was shortened by 8 bases and J by 2 bases, with 12 bases between the two germline ends. The CDR3 bases are TGCGCCAGCCAGGGAACAGGACAAGAGACCCAGTACTTC. Translating gives CASQGTGQETQYF.

J is TRBJ1-1 and V is TRBV28, with D perhaps matching TRBD1 (5 bases). Trimming took off 6 bases at V and 1 base at J, with 15 bases between the two ends. The length of the CDR3 is 15 residues. Germline V gene data show CDR1 as MDHEN and CDR2 as SYDVKM. The CDR3 nucleotides are TGTGCCAGCAGGCCGGCGGGGCCGGGGAACACTGAAGCTTTCTTT. It codes for CASRPAGPGNTEAFF.

The gene calls are TRBV7-3 and TRBJ2-2; tentatively, D is TRBD2 (7 bases). V was shortened by 1 base and J by 5 bases, with 11 bases between the two germline ends. From germline, CDR1 is SGHTA and CDR2 FQGTGA. This CDR3 has 15 residues. CDR3 DNA: TGTGCCAGCAGCTTAAACGGGGGGCGAACCGGGGAGCTGTTTTTT. Protein: CASSLNGGRTGELFF.

The V call is TRBV19, the J call TRBJ2-3; D is perhaps TRBD1 (5 bases). Per the germline V gene, CDR1 is LNHDA and CDR2 is SQIVND (reference sequence). V gave up 1 base and J gave up 3 bases, with 5 bases separating them. The CDR3 covers 13 residues. The CDR3 is CASSIAGTDTQYF. CDR3 in DNA: TGTGCCAGTAGTATAGCAGGGACAGATACGCAGTATTTT.

V and J are TRBV5-1 and TRBJ2-3, with D possibly matching TRBD2 (5 bases). Germline V gene sequence: CDR1 SGHRS, CDR2 YFSETQ. The length of the CDR3 is 16 residues. The ends were cut back, 4 bases at V and 0 bases at J, with 15 bases in the middle. The CDR3 nucleotides read TGCGCCAGCAGCCGGACGGGATGGAGTAGCACAGATACGCAGTATTTT. This encodes CASSRTGWSSTDTQYF.

The V gene is TRBV7-2, the J gene TRBJ2-7, with D uncertain. The CDR3 extends over 14 amino acids. The germline V and J ends were trimmed by 4 bases and 3 bases, with 13 bases remaining between them. In germline, CDR1 is SGHTA, CDR2 FQGNSA. The CDR3 spells CASSSRSHGYEQYF. The CDR3 DNA reads as TGTGCCAGCAGCTCAAGAAGCCATGGCTACGAGCAGTACTTC.

The CDR3 bases are TGTGCCAGCAGCCCCCGACTAGCGGGAGAGTATGGCACAGATACGCAGTATTTT. Translated, it gives CASSPRLAGEYGTDTQYF. The V and J genes are TRBV9 and TRBJ2-3; 12 nucleotides line up with TRBD2. This CDR3 spans 18 amino acids. Trimming at V came to 4 bases and at J to 1 base, leaving 10 bases not matched to a gene. In germline, CDR1 is SGDLS, CDR2 YYNGEE. The entire variable domain, with the rest obtained from reference TRBV9 and TRBJ2-3, is as follows: DSGVTQTPKHLITATGQRVTLRCSPRSGDLSVYWYQQSLDQGLQFLIQYYNGEERAKGNILERFSAQQFPDLHSELNLSSLELGDSALYFCASSPRLAGEYGTDTQYFGPGTRLTVL.

The rearrangement uses TRBV11-2 and TRBJ1-3; D is undetermined. CDR1 SGHAT and CDR2 FQNNGV come from the germline V gene. The CDR3 spans 16 residues. Trimming removed 1 base at V and 0 bases at J, with 10 bases between. CDR3 residues: CASSLGQVVSGNTIYF. The CDR3 DNA reads as TGTGCCAGCAGCTTAGGCCAGGTGGTCTCTGGAAACACCATATATTTT.

The rearrangement links TRBV6-5 to TRBJ1-6; 9 bases are a match to TRBD1. The V gene's germline CDR1 is MNHEY and CDR2 SVGAGI. The length of the CDR3 is 15 residues. V was pared by 7 bases and J by 6 bases, with 7 bases of the junction left unmatched. CDR3 in DNA: TGTGCCAGCACCGACGGGGGACAGGGTAATTCACCCCTCCACTTT. Translation gives CASTDGGQGNSPLHF.

This rearrangement joins TRBV21-1 to TRBJ2-2; the D call of TRBD1 is as the table states it, not checked on the DNA. TRBV21-1 is marked as a pseudogene. This CDR3 has 14 residues. CDR3 region: CASSTGGEVGELFF. The CDR3 coding sequence is TGTGCCAGCAGCACAGGGGGCGAGGTCGGGGAGCTGTTTTTT.

The chain combines TRBV25-1 with TRBJ2-1; D is unclear. The V end lost 5 bases, the J end lost 2 bases, and 13 bases lay between the germline ends. From germline, CDR1 is MGHDK and CDR2 SYGVNS. The CDR3 is 15 residues long. The CDR3 reads CASSSLGRTYNEQFF. The CDR3 bases are TGTGCCAGCAGTAGTCTGGGCAGGACCTACAATGAGCAGTTCTTC.

The chain combines TRBV7-7 with TRBJ2-3, with 12 bases identical to TRBD2. V lost 5 bases, J lost 3 bases, and 3 bases stayed unmatched. The germline gives CDR1 SSHAT, CDR2 FNYEAQ (reference sequence). The CDR3 contains 15 residues. This chain's CDR3 is CASSPGTSGTDTQYF. DNA for the CDR3: TGTGCCAGCAGCCCCGGGACTAGCGGGACAGATACGCAGTATTTT. The full variable domain, rest sourced from reference TRBV7-7 and TRBJ2-3, is GAGVSQSPRYKVTKRGQDVTLRCDPISSHATLYWYQQALGQGPEFLTYFNYEAQPDKSGLPSDRFSAERPEGSISTLTIQRTEQRDSAMYRCASSPGTSGTDTQYFGPGTRLTVL.

The chain employs TRBV5-1 and TRBJ1-6, with 7 nucleotides matching TRBD1. With V trimmed by 4 bases and J by 6 bases, 10 bases remained unmatched. CDR3 length: 16 residues. Per the germline V gene, CDR1 is SGHRS and CDR2 is YFSETQ. The CDR3 reads CASSEQGQAPNSPLHF. The CDR3 DNA sequence: TGCGCCAGCAGCGAGCAAGGACAGGCGCCTAATTCACCCCTCCACTTT.

The chain recombines TRBV6-1 with TRBJ1-3, with 7 bases that match TRBD1. This CDR3 has 14 residues. V lost 7 bases and J lost 4; bases outside the gene matches: 7. Germline V CDR1 and CDR2: MNHNS, SASEGT. The CDR3 reads CASTVTGAGNTIYF. In DNA form, the CDR3 reads TGTGCCAGCACGGTTACAGGGGCCGGAAACACCATATATTTT.

This clone showed up just once. The CDR3 reads CASSLTPGSGNTIYF. CDR3 DNA sequence: TGTGCCAGCAGCCTCACCCCAGGGTCGGGAAACACCATATATTTT. This rearrangement joins TRBV11-2 to TRBJ1-3, with a possible D match to TRBD1 (5 bases). The V gene lost 5 bases and the J gene lost 4 bases, with 15 bases spanning the gap. Per germline, CDR1 SGHAT and CDR2 FQNNGV. The CDR3 totals 15 residues.

CDR3 protein: CAILPGTSGYEQYF. DNA for the CDR3: TGTGCCATCCTCCCGGGGACTAGCGGCTACGAGCAGTACTTC. The chain links TRBV6-1 to TRBJ2-7; 11 bases line up with TRBD2. Germline V gene sequence: CDR1 MNHNS, CDR2 SASEGT. V lost 10 bases and J lost 3; bases outside the gene matches: 8. The CDR3 is 14 residues long.

Notes on this clone: This may arise from a read error, as a much more abundant clone is one base away. The sample holds other DNA sequences that translate to the same CDR3. The J gene is TRBJ1-1, the V gene TRBV27; 7 bases fit TRBD1. J gave up 0 bases and V 2 bases, and 0 bases lay outside the gene matches. CDR3 size: 14 residues. CDR1 is MNHEY and CDR2 is SMNVEV in the germline V gene (reference sequence). CDR3 amino acids: CASSLGQVNTEAFF. The CDR3 region has the DNA TGTGCCAGCAGTTTAGGACAGGTGAACACTGAAGCTTTCTTT.

Notes on this clone: Other DNA sequences in this specimen translate into the identical CDR3. V and J are TRBV2 and TRBJ1-2, with TRBD1 as a possible D gene (6 bases). With 2 bases removed from V and 2 bases from J, the gap between germline ends came to 12 bases. Germline V gene data show CDR1 as SNHLY and CDR2 as FYNNEI. This CDR3 has 15 residues. The CDR3 DNA is TGTGCCAGCAGTGAACTAGGCAGGGGAAACTATGGCTACACCTTC. Its protein product is CASSELGRGNYGYTF.

The V gene is TRBV28, the J gene TRBJ1-2; D not certain. CDR3 length: 14 amino acids. From germline, CDR1 is MDHEN and CDR2 SYDVKM. Trimming pared 5 bases from V and 2 bases from J, leaving 12 bases between. For the CDR3, the DNA is TGTGCCAGCAGTCCGGGGTCCGTAAACTATGGCTACACCTTC. The encoded protein is CASSPGSVNYGYTF.

The chain links TRBV5-4 to TRBJ2-7, with TRBD1 matching 9 bases. V lost 3 bases, J lost 3 bases, and 1 base stayed unmatched. CDR3 length: 13 residues. Germline-derived CDR1 and CDR2 are SGHNT and YYREEE (reference sequence). The CDR3: CASSWDRDYEQYF. DNA for the CDR3: TGTGCCAGCAGCTGGGACAGGGACTACGAGCAGTACTTC.

The chain joins TRBV7-9 to TRBJ2-5; 8 nucleotides line up with TRBD1. V gave up 4 bases and J gave up 4 bases; unmatched junction bases: 8. The CDR3 totals 15 residues. CDR1 is SEHNR, CDR2 FQNEAQ, per germline (reference sequence). Here the CDR3 DNA reads TGTGCCAGCAGCTCGACAGGGGTTCTAGGAGAGACCCAGTACTTC. Translating gives CASSSTGVLGETQYF.

V gene TRBV6-1 combines with J gene TRBJ1-4; weak D call: TRBD1 (5 bases). Trimming took off 6 bases at V and 4 bases at J, with 9 bases between the two ends. The CDR3 spans 13 residues. Germline V gene data show CDR1 as MNHNS and CDR2 as SASEGT. CDR3 coding DNA: TGTGCCAGCAGACAGGTGGTTAATGAAAAACTGTTTTTT. Amino acid sequence: CASRQVVNEKLFF.

This clone was seen a single time. The genes are TRBV5-4 and TRBJ2-1; TRBD1 matches at 8 bases. Germline CDR1 SGHNT, CDR2 YYREEE (reference sequence). The CDR3 is made up of 16 amino acids. Trimming took 0 bases from V and 8 from J; bases not matched to a gene: 10. The CDR3 DNA reads TGTGCCAGCAGCTTGGCTCCTGGACAGGGAACAGATGAGCAGTTCTTC. Amino acid sequence: CASSLAPGQGTDEQFF.

The chain couples TRBV9 to TRBJ2-2; a weak D match, TRBD1 (5 bases). The CDR3 runs 15 residues. Per germline, CDR1 SGDLS and CDR2 YYNGEE. Trimming removed 0 bases from V and 7 bases from J, with 13 bases in between. CDR3 residues: CASSVGQTNGGELFF. The CDR3 bases are TGTGCCAGCAGCGTAGGACAGACCAACGGCGGGGAGCTGTTTTTT.

CDR3 in amino acids: CASSNRRGTSLRSGNTIYF. The CDR3 DNA sequence: TGTGCCAGCAGCAACCGTAGGGGAACCTCCCTCCGCTCTGGAAACACCATATATTTT. The chain links TRBV5-4 to TRBJ1-3, with D possibly TRBD1 on 5 matching bases. CDR3 length: 19 residues. The V end lost 4 bases, the J end lost 0 bases, and 23 bases lay between the germline ends. Germline-derived CDR1 and CDR2 are SGHNT and YYREEE (reference sequence).

The V call is TRBV15, the J call TRBJ1-3; D call uncertain. Trimming pared 0 bases from V and 4 bases from J, leaving 13 bases between. There are 16 residues in the CDR3. Germline V gives CDR1 LNHNV, CDR2 YYDKDF (reference sequence). The CDR3: CATSRDYELRGNTIYF. In DNA form, the CDR3 reads TGTGCCACCAGCAGAGATTACGAGTTGAGAGGAAACACCATATATTTT.

J is TRBJ2-3 and V is TRBV29-1, with D possibly being TRBD1 (5 bases). CDR1 is SQVTM, CDR2 ANQGSEA, per germline. Deletions cut 8 bases from V and 2 bases from J, with 14 bases between. The CDR3 has 13 amino acids. The CDR3 sequence: CSISGFSTDTQYF. DNA for the CDR3: TGCAGCATATCAGGGTTCTCCACAGATACGCAGTATTTT.

This clone was detected only once. The chain carries TRBV7-9 and TRBJ1-2, with 9 positions matching TRBD1. CDR1 and CDR2 from the germline V gene are SEHNR and FQNEAQ (reference sequence). The CDR3 runs to 13 residues. J lost 8 bases, V lost 5 bases, and 6 bases had no gene match. CDR3 sequence (DNA): TGTGCCAGCAGCCTACAGGGGGCAGGGGGCTACACCTTC. Its translation: CASSLQGAGGYTF. The full variable domain, its missing parts supplied by reference TRBV7-9 and TRBJ1-2, is DTGVSQNPRHKITKRGQNVTFRCDPISEHNRLYWYRQTLGQGPEFLTYFQNEAQLEKSRLLSDRFSAERPKGSFSTLEIQRTEQGDSAMYLCASSLQGAGGYTFGSGTRLTVV.

The chain joins TRBV11-2 to TRBJ1-4; the D gene is possibly TRBD1 (6 bases). The ends were cut back, 4 bases at V and 2 bases at J, with 17 bases in the middle. This CDR3 is built from 17 residues. Germline V gives CDR1 SGHAT, CDR2 FQNNGV. CDR3 DNA: TGTGCCAGCAGCTCTCGGACAGCAGGGGCGACTAATGAAAAACTGTTTTTT. The encoded protein is CASSSRTAGATNEKLFF.